This T cell receptor beta chain was retrieved from a study of shared clonotypes between healthy human individuals. Study outcomes and limitations: On the whole, naive subsets had larger estimated richness than memory subsets had.

As to this clone: Its antigen is not identified.

Only in-frame clones appear in the TCRdb table, and some are missing; sequencing was by immunoSEQ multiplex PCR. The table lists 950,000 to 1,100,000 clones, around three quarters of them singletons, with roughly 0.62% in the top ten. The CDR3 sequence is 14 residues long. Those who donated were healthy HIV-negative adults, with no recent acute infections or vaccinations reported. Input material: memory CD4+ T cells from PBMCs. Noted subset: CD45RA-negative fraction. The sequence derives from a man between 18 and 29 years old in good health. Some clones in this sample may be carry-over from other donors' samples. The V call is TRBV21-1, the J call TRBJ2-4; TRBD1, the D gene given by the table, was not confirmed from the DNA. TRBV21-1 is a listed pseudogene. In DNA form, the CDR3 reads TGTGCCAGCAGCAGAACAGGGGCCAAAAACATTCAGTACTTC. It yields the protein CASSRTGAKNIQYF.